This section outlines one T cell receptor (beta chain) sequence together with its context. Its specificity is unknown. This sample stems from a study of vaccination effects on CD4 cells after COVID-19. This CDR3 region has 16 residues. The germline gives CDR1 SGHNT, CDR2 YYREEE (reference sequence). Trimming shortened V by 5 bases and J by 3 bases, and 21 bases separated the two germline ends. Clones were sequenced by immunoSEQ multiplex PCR, and TCRdb holds only the in-frame ones, with some missing. Here the sample spans about 21,000 clones, around 70% being singletons. With the ViraFEST assay, the study expanded antigen-specific CD4+ T cells using viral peptide pools, then sequenced them. It was after 10 days of culture that CD4+ T cells were isolated. Nucleocapsid antibodies were negative in the vaccine recipients, who had never had SARS-CoV-2 infection. PBMC cultures contained around 2 million cells per well, 10 IU/ml IL-2 and around 9.9 ug/ml peptides. Each culture had half its medium swapped for IL-2 medium on days 3 and 7.

Overall study results and limits: At late timepoints after vaccination, vaccine- and infection-induced clones shrank markedly. Only 1 of 255 vaccine-induced clones from healthy vaccinees cross-reacted with common cold coronaviruses.

Sequenced here: CD4+ T cells from PBMCs cultured with HCoV-NL63 spike peptides, sampled before COVID-19 vaccination. The rearrangement links TRBV5-4 to TRBJ2-7; D possibly uses TRBD1 or TRBD2 (6 bases each). The TCR originated in a human donor who received a COVID-19 vaccine. CDR3 bases: TGTGCCAGCAGTTCAGGAGGGGGGTTTTCTAGCTACGAGCAGTACTTC. Translating gives CASSSGGGFSSYEQYF.